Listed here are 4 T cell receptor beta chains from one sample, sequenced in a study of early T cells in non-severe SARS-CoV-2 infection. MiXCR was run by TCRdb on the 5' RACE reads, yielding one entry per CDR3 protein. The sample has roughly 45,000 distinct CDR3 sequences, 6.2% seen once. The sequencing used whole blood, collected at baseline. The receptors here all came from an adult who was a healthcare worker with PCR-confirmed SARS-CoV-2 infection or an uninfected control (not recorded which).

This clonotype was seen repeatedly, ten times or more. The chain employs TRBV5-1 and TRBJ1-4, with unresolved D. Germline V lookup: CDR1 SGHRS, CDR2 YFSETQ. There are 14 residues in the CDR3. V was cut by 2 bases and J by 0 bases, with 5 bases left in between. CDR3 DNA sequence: TGCGCCAGCAGCTTTAGTGCAACTAATGAAAAACTGTTTTTT. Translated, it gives CASSFSATNEKLFF.

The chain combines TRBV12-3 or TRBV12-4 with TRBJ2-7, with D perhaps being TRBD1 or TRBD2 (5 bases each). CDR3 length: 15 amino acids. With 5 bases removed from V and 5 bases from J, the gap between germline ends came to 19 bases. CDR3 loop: CASSPRDLGSHEQYF. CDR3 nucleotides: TGTGCCAGCAGTCCCCGGGACCTAGGGTCTCACGAGCAGTACTTC.

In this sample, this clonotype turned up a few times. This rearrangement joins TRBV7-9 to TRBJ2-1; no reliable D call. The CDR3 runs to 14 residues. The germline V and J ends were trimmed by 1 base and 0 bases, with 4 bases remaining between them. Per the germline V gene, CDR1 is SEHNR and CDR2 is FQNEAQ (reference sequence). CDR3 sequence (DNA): TGTGCCAGCAGCTTAGGTAGCTCCTACAATGAGCAGTTCTTC. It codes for CASSLGSSYNEQFF.

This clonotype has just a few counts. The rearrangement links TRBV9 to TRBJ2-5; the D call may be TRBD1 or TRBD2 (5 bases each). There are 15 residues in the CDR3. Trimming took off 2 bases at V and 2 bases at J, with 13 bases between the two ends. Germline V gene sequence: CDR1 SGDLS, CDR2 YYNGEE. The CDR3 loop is CASSVSGQPQETQYF. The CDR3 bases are TGTGCCAGCAGCGTCTCGGGGCAGCCGCAAGAGACCCAGTACTTC.